This passage covers 26 T cell receptor beta chains from one sample sequenced in a study of type 1 regulatory T cells. TCRdb called the reads again in MiXCR, with one record for every CDR3 protein. The repertoire holds some 100,000 distinct CDR3 sequences, with around 30% as singletons. Sequenced material: CD4+ T cells, either the whole sample or a sorted fraction (not recorded which). The receptors come from a human donor in good health.

There are a few counts of this clonotype. V gene TRBV7-2 combines with J gene TRBJ2-2, with D perhaps matching TRBD2 (7 bases). V gave up 5 bases and J gave up 1 base, with 20 bases separating them. Germline V gene data show CDR1 as SGHTA and CDR2 as FQGNSA. The CDR3 spans 18 residues. CDR3 in DNA: TGTGCCAGCAGCCCCCGGTTAGGGGGGGCGATGAACACCGGGGAGCTGTTTTTT. Translation: CASSPRLGGAMNTGELFF.

This clonotype has just a few counts. This sequence joins TRBV12-3 or TRBV12-4 and TRBJ1-5; the match to TRBD1 covers 9 bases. The CDR3 contains 14 residues. V trimming: 3 bases; J trimming: 7 bases; junction bases outside the gene matches: 4. CDR3 protein: CASSFGQGRQPQHF. CDR3 in DNA: TGTGCCAGCAGTTTTGGACAGGGGAGGCAGCCCCAGCATTTT.

Only a few counts were recorded for this clonotype. The CDR3 sequence: CASSYSVDRGSNQPQHF. CDR3 nucleotides: TGTGCCAGCAGTTACTCGGTGGACAGGGGAAGCAATCAGCCCCAGCATTTT. J is TRBJ1-5 and V is TRBV6-2 or TRBV6-3, with 9 bases that match TRBD1. Germline CDR1 MNHEY, CDR2 SVGEGT. Losses at the gene ends were 0 bases for V and 1 base for J; bases not matched to a gene: 4. The CDR3 contains 17 residues.

The genes are TRBV7-2 and TRBJ2-1; 11 nucleotides agree with TRBD2. V gave up 5 bases and J gave up 10 bases; unmatched junction bases: 16. The length of the CDR3 is 17 residues. Germline CDR1 is SGHTA and CDR2 is FQGNSA. The CDR3 DNA reads as TGTGCCAGCAGCCCGGTCAGAGGTCTAGCGGGAGGAAGCGAGCAGTTCTTC. This sequence encodes CASSPVRGLAGGSEQFF.

This clonotype was seen a few times. The CDR3 protein is CASSRLGLAGRISYNEQFF. The CDR3 DNA follows: TGTGCCAGCAGCCGCCTCGGACTAGCGGGACGGATATCCTACAATGAGCAGTTCTTC. The chain couples TRBV21-1 to TRBJ2-1; TRBD2 is the table's D call, not checked against the DNA. TRBV21-1 is deemed a pseudogene. The CDR3 extends over 19 amino acids.

The chain combines TRBV3-1 with TRBJ1-2, with a possible D match to TRBD1 (5 bases). V gave up 2 bases and J gave up 0 bases, with 7 bases separating them. The CDR3 runs to 14 residues. CDR1 and CDR2 from the germline V gene are LGHDT and YNNKEL (reference sequence). The CDR3 DNA reads TGTGCCAGCAGCCAACAGGGATCTAACTATGGCTACACCTTC. Amino acids: CASSQQGSNYGYTF.

This clonotype was counted only a few times. The chain combines TRBV20-1 with TRBJ2-1; 12 bases are shared with TRBD2. The CDR3 length is 17 residues. Germline V gives CDR1 DFQATT, CDR2 SNEGSKA (reference sequence). V dropped 1 base and J dropped 8; count of bases not matched to a gene: 12. The CDR3 is CSARGTSGTVGEDEQFF. CDR3 DNA: TGCAGTGCTAGAGGGACTAGCGGGACGGTTGGGGAGGATGAGCAGTTCTTC.

This clonotype is a singleton in its sample. The chain employs TRBV6-6 and TRBJ2-7, with 8 positions matching TRBD2. The CDR3 is made up of 15 amino acids. Unmatched junction bases numbered 7, after V lost 4 bases and J lost 2 bases. Looked up from germline, CDR1 is MNHNY and CDR2 is SVGAGI (reference sequence). CDR3 coding DNA: TGTGCCAGCAGTTCTCAGCGGGAGTCCCCCTACGAGCAGTACTTC. Encoded protein: CASSSQRESPYEQYF.

The V and J genes are TRBV29-1 and TRBJ2-5; D assignment may be TRBD1 or TRBD2 (5 bases each). Germline V gives CDR1 SQVTM, CDR2 ANQGSEA. With 4 bases removed from V and 1 base from J, the gap between germline ends came to 13 bases. This CDR3 has 14 amino acids. As DNA, the CDR3 is TGCAGCGTTGCCCTAACGGGGCCCCAAGAGACCCAGTACTTC. Its protein is CSVALTGPQETQYF.

This clonotype was observed a handful of times. The chain has TRBV30 and TRBJ2-2; D remains ambiguous. CDR3 size: 12 residues. CDR1 and CDR2 from the germline V gene are GTSNPN and SVGIG (reference sequence). V lost 1 base, J lost 2 bases, and 2 bases lay in between. The CDR3 loop reads CAWSANTGELFF. DNA of the CDR3: TGTGCCTGGAGTGCAAACACCGGGGAGCTGTTTTTT. Variable domain in full (rest from reference TRBV30 and TRBJ2-2): SQTIHQWPATLVQPVGSPLSLECTVEGTSNPNLYWYRQAAGRGLQLLFYSVGIGQISSEVPQNLSASRPQDRQFILSSKKLLLSDSGFYLCAWSANTGELFFGEGSRLTVL.

The table lists this clonotype with a few counts. CDR3: CASSKGIIAEPDNEQFF. CDR3 sequence (DNA): TGTGCCAGCAGCAAAGGAATTATAGCAGAACCGGACAATGAGCAGTTCTTC. The chain links TRBV21-1 to TRBJ2-1. TRBV21-1 is a documented pseudogene. The CDR3 is made up of 17 amino acids.

This clonotype came up many times. The chain employs TRBV20-1 and TRBJ2-7; D gene unclear. The CDR3 length is 13 residues. V lost 0 bases and J 3 bases, leaving 9 bases between the germline ends. Germline V gives CDR1 DFQATT, CDR2 SNEGSKA (reference sequence). Here the CDR3 reads CSARDATNYEQYF. The DNA of the CDR3 is TGCAGTGCTAGAGATGCAACTAACTACGAGCAGTACTTC.

The genes are TRBV12-3 or TRBV12-4 and TRBJ1-6, with D tentatively TRBD1 (5 bases). V gave up 3 bases and J gave up 7 bases, with 10 bases separating them. The CDR3 is made up of 14 amino acids. The CDR3 coding sequence is TGTGCCAGCAGTTTGGGGGAGCAGAATTCACCCCTCCACTTT. It translates to CASSLGEQNSPLHF.

This clonotype was recorded a few times. The chain employs TRBV12-3 or TRBV12-4 and TRBJ2-7; 10 bases are shared with TRBD2. The CDR3 spans 15 residues. With V trimmed by 5 bases and J by 5 bases, 9 bases remained unmatched. DNA for the CDR3: TGTGCCAGCAGTCCTAGGGGAGCGGGAGGGGACGAGCAGTACTTC. Translated, it gives CASSPRGAGGDEQYF.

The V gene is TRBV13, the J gene TRBJ1-1, with a possible D match to TRBD1 (5 bases). Per the germline V gene, CDR1 is PRHDT and CDR2 is FYEKMQ (reference sequence). Trimming stripped 3 bases from V and 4 bases from J, with 9 bases between. The CDR3 runs 13 residues. The DNA of the CDR3 is TGTGCCAGCAGCTTCCGGGGGAGCACTGAAGCTTTCTTT. Its protein is CASSFRGSTEAFF.

This rearrangement joins TRBV10-3 to TRBJ2-1; D possibly corresponds to TRBD2 (6 bases). Germline loops: CDR1 ENHRY, CDR2 SYGVKD. V was cut by 7 bases and J by 0 bases, with 19 bases left in between. The CDR3 loop spans 17 amino acids. CDR3 sequence: CAITSSVGLSSYNEQFF. The CDR3 DNA reads as TGTGCCATCACGTCTAGCGTGGGGTTAAGCTCCTACAATGAGCAGTTCTTC.

The chain has TRBV12-5 and TRBJ2-2, with D perhaps given as TRBD1 or TRBD2 (5 bases each). The V end was cut by 2 bases, the J end by 4 bases, with 8 bases between. CDR1 and CDR2 (germline): LGHNT, FRNRAP. The CDR3 runs 14 residues. CDR3 nucleotide sequence: TGTGCTAGTGGTTTGACGGGGCGCACCGGGGAGCTGTTTTTT. It translates to CASGLTGRTGELFF.

This clonotype came up a few times. The chain links TRBV9 to TRBJ2-2; no firm D call. Between the trimmed V and J ends, which lost 0 bases and 7 bases, there was a span of 16 bases. Germline values: CDR1 SGDLS, CDR2 YYNGEE. The CDR3 has 16 amino acids. CDR3 in DNA: TGTGCCAGCAGCGTAGATTTGGGAAATCCAAGCGGGGAGCTGTTTTTT. It codes for CASSVDLGNPSGELFF.

This rearrangement joins TRBV5-1 to TRBJ1-2; D is unclear. From germline, CDR1 is SGHRS and CDR2 YFSETQ. CDR3 length equals 13 residues. V lost 2 bases and J lost 5, with 10 bases in between. CDR3 in DNA: TGCGCCAGCAGCTTAGGACCGGGTTATGGCTACACCTTC. Protein product: CASSLGPGYGYTF.

This clonotype was observed a few times. The chain carries TRBV7-2 and TRBJ2-7; 7 bases are a match to TRBD1. Losses at the gene ends were 7 bases for V and 4 bases for J; bases not matched to a gene: 10. This CDR3 contains 14 residues. Germline CDR1 is SGHTA and CDR2 is FQGNSA. The CDR3 region is CASTSGQGEYEQYF. The CDR3 DNA reads TGTGCCAGCACCTCGGGGCAGGGGGAGTACGAGCAGTACTTC.

The rearrangement uses TRBV5-6 and TRBJ2-7; no firm D call. The CDR3 consists of 13 residues. Trimming took 2 bases from V and 7 from J, leaving 13 bases between them. Germline values: CDR1 SGHDT, CDR2 YYEEEE. The CDR3: CASSFRASWEQYF. In DNA, the CDR3 is TGTGCCAGCAGCTTTCGGGCCTCCTGGGAGCAGTACTTC. Drawing the rest from reference TRBV5-6 and TRBJ2-7, the complete variable domain is DAGVTQSPTHLIKTRGQQVTLRCSPKSGHDTVSWYQQALGQGPQFIFQYYEEEERQRGNFPDRFSGHQFPNYSSELNVNALLLGDSALYLCASSFRASWEQYFGPGTRLTVT.

The chain carries TRBV5-4 and TRBJ1-6; TRBD1 aligns across 7 bases. This CDR3 comprises 14 residues. The V and J ends lost 5 bases and 9 bases, in that order; junction bases with no gene match: 8. In germline, CDR1 is SGHNT, CDR2 YYREEE (reference sequence). CDR3 DNA sequence: TGTGCCAGCAGGGGGACAGCCGAGAGTTCACCCCTCCACTTT. Translation: CASRGTAESSPLHF.

This clonotype occurred a few times. CDR3 nucleotide sequence: TGCGCCAGCAGCTTGTCTAGCGGGGGAGATACGCAGTATTTT. This encodes CASSLSSGGDTQYF. V gene TRBV5-1 combines with J gene TRBJ2-3; the match to TRBD2 covers 10 bases. V dropped 1 base and J dropped 5; count of bases not matched to a gene: 1. The V gene's germline CDR1 is SGHRS and CDR2 YFSETQ. The CDR3 covers 14 residues.

The rearrangement joins TRBV5-1 to TRBJ2-2, with D perhaps TRBD1 or TRBD2 (5 bases each). Germline V lookup: CDR1 SGHRS, CDR2 YFSETQ. The CDR3 runs to 15 residues. Trimming pared 0 bases from V and 2 bases from J, leaving 8 bases between. DNA of the CDR3: TGCGCCAGCAGCTTGGCGGGACCCAACACCGGGGAGCTGTTTTTT. Protein: CASSLAGPNTGELFF.

The chain couples TRBV7-9 to TRBJ2-7; 16 positions match TRBD2. The germline V gene encodes CDR1 SEHNR and CDR2 FQNEAQ (reference sequence). The CDR3 totals 21 residues. V was pared by 5 bases and J by 2 bases, with 18 bases of the junction left unmatched. For the CDR3, the DNA is TGTGCCAGCAGCCCCTCTCAAGGGACTAGCGGGAGGGCTGACCTTCCCTACGAGCAGTACTTC. Its protein product is CASSPSQGTSGRADLPYEQYF. Variable domain in full (rest from reference TRBV7-9 and TRBJ2-7): DTGVSQNPRHKITKRGQNVTFRCDPISEHNRLYWYRQTLGQGPEFLTYFQNEAQLEKSRLLSDRFSAERPKGSFSTLEIQRTEQGDSAMYLCASSPSQGTSGRADLPYEQYFGPGTRLTVT.

This clonotype was counted only a few times. The V call is TRBV20-1, the J call TRBJ2-1; TRBD2 matches 11 bases. Germline-derived CDR1 and CDR2 are DFQATT and SNEGSKA (reference sequence). Trimming cost V 6 bases and J 5 bases; bases outside gene matches: 12. This CDR3 has 16 residues. The CDR3 spells CSAKPPLAGGDNEQFF. CDR3 DNA sequence: TGCAGTGCAAAACCTCCGCTAGCGGGAGGTGACAATGAGCAGTTCTTC.